This T cell receptor beta chain is drawn from a study of OX40 agonist ivuxolimab in advanced cancers. The germline gives CDR1 PRHDT, CDR2 FYEKMQ (reference sequence). This CDR3 is 15 amino acids long. V was shortened by 5 bases and J by 4 bases, with 15 bases between the two germline ends. Whole-study findings and limits: Antigen targets of the expanded peripheral T cells went undetermined.

The study sampled blood at baseline, cycle 4 day 1, and cycle 7 day 1. Produced via immunoSEQ multiplex PCR; TCRdb's table is partial and in-frame only. The table records tens of thousands of clones, 85% to 90% of them present only once. Turning to this clone: What it binds is not known.

Sequencing used CD4+ or CD8+ T cells sorted from blood, obtained in a trial of the OX40 agonist ivuxolimab. This receptor was identified in an adult with an advanced solid tumor such as melanoma, head and neck, liver or kidney cancer. The chain uses TRBV13 and TRBJ1-5, with D possibly TRBD1 on 6 matching bases. CDR3 DNA sequence: TGTGCCAGCAGCGAAACAGGGACGGGTAATCAGCCCCAGCATTTT. This gives the protein CASSETGTGNQPQHF.